These T cell receptor beta chains were read from a single sample in a study of cytomegalovirus exposure and HLA in healthy donors. TCRdb's copy holds only in-frame clones and misses some; the assay was immunoSEQ multiplex PCR. The sample consists of approximately 170,000 clones, about 77% of them appearing once. Specimen: PBMCs. The receptors were gathered from a male donor in good health and CMV-seropositive. Both conserved end residues are part of each CDR3. A D gene is named only where the DNA matches it firmly. Some rows mark clone size as missing; the rest say once, few, many or name a class of expanded clone.

v_call: TRBV5-1; j_call: TRBJ2-5; clone_size: NA; d_call: TRBD1; cdr3_aa: CASSLGLSTGGGETQYF; cdr3_nt: TGCGCCAGCAGCTTGGGACTTTCTACAGGGGGCGGGGAGACCCAGTACTTC
v_call: TRBV5-1; j_call: TRBJ1-1; clone_size: NA; d_call: TRBD1; cdr3_aa: CASSGLRGSNTEAFF; cdr3_nt: TGCGCCAGCAGCGGCCTCAGGGGGTCGAACACTGAAGCTTTCTTT
v_call: TRBV6-8; j_call: TRBJ2-5; clone_size: NA; d_call: NA; cdr3_aa: CASSYPSQGCGETQYF; cdr3_nt: TGTGCCAGCAGTTACCCGTCTCAGGGATGCGGAGAGACCCAGTACTTC
v_call: TRBV6-5; j_call: TRBJ2-1; clone_size: few; d_call: NA; cdr3_aa: CASTLGRYNEQFF; cdr3_nt: TGTGCCAGCACCCTGGGCAGGTACAATGAGCAGTTCTTC
v_call: TRBV4-1; j_call: TRBJ2-1; clone_size: NA; d_call: TRBD1; cdr3_aa: CASSQEPYRTGGGSYNEQFF; cdr3_nt: TGCGCCAGCAGCCAAGAGCCGTATAGGACAGGGGGGGGCTCCTACAATGAGCAGTTCTTC
v_call: TRBV2; j_call: TRBJ2-1; clone_size: NA; d_call: NA; cdr3_aa: CASTRTGVNEQFF; cdr3_nt: TGTGCCAGCACCCGAACCGGGGTCAATGAGCAGTTCTTC
v_call: TRBV4-3; j_call: TRBJ1-2; clone_size: NA; d_call: NA; cdr3_aa: CASSQFHQGNYGYTF; cdr3_nt: TGCGCCAGCAGCCAATTCCACCAGGGTAACTATGGCTACACCTTC
v_call: TRBV7-9; j_call: TRBJ1-1; clone_size: NA; d_call: NA; cdr3_aa: CASSSRQAGWDTEAFF; cdr3_nt: TGTGCCAGCAGCTCCAGACAGGCCGGATGGGACACTGAAGCTTTCTTT
v_call: TRBV11-2; j_call: TRBJ1-3; clone_size: NA; d_call: NA; cdr3_aa: CASSSNQGRNTIYF; cdr3_nt: TGTGCCAGCAGCTCCAATCAGGGTAGAAACACCATATATTTT
v_call: TRBV19; j_call: TRBJ2-3; clone_size: NA; d_call: TRBD1; cdr3_aa: CASSIRGLGDTQYF; cdr3_nt: TGTGCCAGTAGTATAAGGGGGCTTGGAGATACGCAGTATTTT